This T cell receptor beta chain was identified in a study of CD8+ T cells in alopecia areata. Overall study results and limits: Sequencing of scalp tissue also captures the resident alphabeta T cells of normal skin.

With respect to this clone: Its antigen is not identified.

This CDR3 has 13 amino acids. The germline V and J ends were trimmed by 0 bases and 2 bases, with 3 bases remaining between them. The germline CDR1 and CDR2 sequences are LGHNA and YNFKEQ. RNA extraction and reverse transcription yielded cDNA as sequencing template. Assay: immunoSEQ multiplex PCR; the TCRdb copy retains only in-frame clones and omits some. The data hold 150,000 or so clones, with approximately 70% observed a single time. The chain is built from TRBV4-2 and TRBJ2-3; D call uncertain. This receptor was taken from a human donor with alopecia areata. This material consisted of CD8+ T cells sorted from blood, taken at week 0. The CDR3 bases are TGTGCCAGCAGCCAAGAAATCACAGATACGCAGTATTTT. As protein: CASSQEITDTQYF.